This TCR beta chain was documented in a study of T-cell memory formation after mild COVID-19 (dated by TCRdb to the early 2020s). About the full investigation: TCR sequence clusters from the two donors were found to be largely donor specific. Two young, previously healthy adult volunteers made up the cohort, one male and one female. Longitudinal TCRalpha and TCRbeta repertoire sequencing tracked T-cell clones expanding and contracting after mild COVID-19 in a couple of donors. What the authors observed across the whole study: Whether the second-wave clones peaking on day 37 were SARS-CoV-2 specific was not confirmed. Balanced CD4/CD8 phenotypes were observed for clones contracting from day 15 to 85, whereas a bias towards CD4+ was observed for a second wave of clones expanding from day 15 to 37. Only a couple of mild cases were covered in the study, and larger cohorts including severe cases with pre-infection samples were considered necessary. Contracting CD4+ clones were located mainly in the CM and EM memory subsets, whereas CD8+ clones were found to be enriched in EMRA. Some responding clones were detected in pre-infection memory, suggesting pre-existing cross-reactive memory T cells joined the SARS-CoV-2 response.

This clonotype showed up just once. Its antigen remains undetermined. Per-base quality was not reported, and no clone a single base away is much larger than it. From its cysteine to its phenylalanine, the CDR3 spans 13 amino acids. The sequence is cut down to CDR3 DNA, 39 bases in frame from base 1. Trimming costs V 3 bases and J 4 bases, and their ends lie 9 bases apart. Instrument on record: Illumina NovaSeq 6000. cDNA libraries for TCRalpha and TCRbeta were prepared by 5'RACE using constant-segment primers, with sample barcodes and unique molecular identifiers added. RNA was extracted from every sample with Trizol reagent. The libraries were amplified in two PCR steps, and the second step added a second sample barcode and Illumina TruSeq adapters. Sequencing of the libraries was done on an Illumina NovaSeq, producing 2 x 150 bp paired-end reads. For the original study's pipeline: Demultiplexing of reads and collapsing into UMI-guided consensus sequences were performed with migec v1.2.7. With mixcr v2.1.11, UMI consensuses were aligned to TRA and TRB V and J templates and assembled into clonotypes. Expanded or contracted clonotypes were those called significant by both edgeR and NoisET, with noise models trained on biological replicates. For edgeR calls, the thresholds were a false discovery rate-adjusted p below 0.01 and a log2 fold-change of 1. As an exploratory analysis of dynamics, max-normalized trajectories of the 1000 most abundant clonotypes were examined by PCA with hierarchical clustering. Each responding clone was given a CD4 or CD8 phenotype based on the CD4+ and CD8+ repertoires, which had been sequenced separately. The public reads were reanalyzed by TCRdb: fastp trimming at Q25, MiXCR alignment, in-frame beta chains only. Here each entry gathers all rows of one CDR3 protein and keeps the most common genes and DNA. The V and J calls were determined by TCRdb, not by the authors. This sample lists some 210,000 distinct CDR3 sequences; around 19% were detected once. 2.4% of the sample belongs to the ten largest clones.

Ficoll-Paque density gradient centrifugation was the method used to isolate PBMCs. This sequence uses TRBV12-3 or TRBV12-4 and TRBJ1-2; too little of a D gene remains to name it. Source material: PBMCs or a T cell subset sorted from them (not recorded which). The clonotype was recovered from an adult woman who had mild COVID-19 (a few samples of this study predate the infection). The sample titles of this study are shuffled in the database, so cell type and time point are left out; the donor was told from shared clones. The DNA reads as follows: TGTGCCAGCAGTTTCACGGGAAGCTATGGCTACACCTTC. Its translation reads: CASSFTGSYGYTF.